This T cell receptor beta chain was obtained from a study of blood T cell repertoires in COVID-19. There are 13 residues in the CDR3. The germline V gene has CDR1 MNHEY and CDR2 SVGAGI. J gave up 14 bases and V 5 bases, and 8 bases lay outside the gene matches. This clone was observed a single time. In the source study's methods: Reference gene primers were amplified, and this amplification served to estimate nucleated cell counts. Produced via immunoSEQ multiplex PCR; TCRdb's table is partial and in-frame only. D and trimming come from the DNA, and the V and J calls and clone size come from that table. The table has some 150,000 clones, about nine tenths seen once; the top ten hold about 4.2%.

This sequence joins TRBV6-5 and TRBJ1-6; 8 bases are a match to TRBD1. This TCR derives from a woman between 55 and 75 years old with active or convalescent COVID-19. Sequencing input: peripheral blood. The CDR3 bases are TGTGCCAGCAGTCCCGGACAGGGTCGGTCCCTCCACTTT. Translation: CASSPGQGRSLHF.